The T cell receptor (beta chain) under discussion was sequenced for a study of blood T cell repertoires in COVID-19. On the study more broadly: Material from acute and convalescent COVID-19 was sourced from the United States, Italy and Spain. Sample material is recorded as cDNA or gDNA derived from T cells, B-cell-depleted T cells, or PBMCs.

The CDR3 covers 14 residues. Between the trimmed V and J ends, which lost 3 bases and 5 bases, there was a span of 11 bases. Per the germline V gene, CDR1 is SNHLY and CDR2 is FYNNEI. In the study's own analysis: From reference gene primer amplification, estimates of nucleated cell counts were derived. Sequenced by immunoSEQ multiplex PCR; TCRdb stores in-frame clones only, minus some. For V, J and clone size, that table is used; D and trimming come from the DNA. In the table there are about 190,000 clones, approximately 80% of which are singletons. Sample: peripheral blood. The origin of this receptor is a man between 60 and 75 years old with acute or convalescent COVID-19. V and J are TRBV2 and TRBJ1-5; tentative D call: TRBD1 (6 bases). The CDR3 protein is CASSEGEGDQPQHF. DNA of the CDR3: TGTGCCAGCAGTGAGGGAGAGGGGGATCAGCCCCAGCATTTT.